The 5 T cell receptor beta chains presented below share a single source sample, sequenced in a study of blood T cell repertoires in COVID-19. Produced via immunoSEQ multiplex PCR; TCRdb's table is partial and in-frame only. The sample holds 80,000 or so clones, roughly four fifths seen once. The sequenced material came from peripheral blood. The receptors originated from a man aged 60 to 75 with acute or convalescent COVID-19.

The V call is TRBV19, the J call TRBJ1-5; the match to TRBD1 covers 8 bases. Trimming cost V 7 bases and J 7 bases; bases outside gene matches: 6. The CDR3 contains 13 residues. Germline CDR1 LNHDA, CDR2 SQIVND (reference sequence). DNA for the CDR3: TGTGCCAGTAATGACAGGGGCGGGCAGCCCCAGCATTTT. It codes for CASNDRGGQPQHF.

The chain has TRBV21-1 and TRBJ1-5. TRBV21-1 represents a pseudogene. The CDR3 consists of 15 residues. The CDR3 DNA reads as TGTGCCAGCGGGGGGGGGAATCCCTGCAATCAGCCCCAGCATTTT. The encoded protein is CASGGGNPCNQPQHF.

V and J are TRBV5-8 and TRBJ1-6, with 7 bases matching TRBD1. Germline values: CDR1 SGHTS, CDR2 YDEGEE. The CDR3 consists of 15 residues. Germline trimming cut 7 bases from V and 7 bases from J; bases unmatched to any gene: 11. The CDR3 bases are TGTGCCAGCCGCCAGACAGGGACGGGAAATTCACCCCTCCACTTT. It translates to CASRQTGTGNSPLHF.

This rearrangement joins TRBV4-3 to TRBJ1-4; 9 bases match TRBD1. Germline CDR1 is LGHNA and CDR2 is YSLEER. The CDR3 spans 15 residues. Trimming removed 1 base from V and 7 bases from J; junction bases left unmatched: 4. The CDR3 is CASSQGRDRVEKLFF. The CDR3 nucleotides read TGCGCCAGCAGCCAAGGCCGGGACAGGGTTGAAAAACTGTTTTTT.

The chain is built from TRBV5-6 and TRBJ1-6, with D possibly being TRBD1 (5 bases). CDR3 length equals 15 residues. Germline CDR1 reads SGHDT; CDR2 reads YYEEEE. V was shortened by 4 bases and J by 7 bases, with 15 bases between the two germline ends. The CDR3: CASSLRGVGNSPLHF. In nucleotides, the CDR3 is TGTGCCAGCAGCCTTCGGGGGGTAGGAAATTCACCCCTCCACTTT.